These 13 T cell receptor beta chains were all obtained from the same sample, sequenced in a study of technical replicates of blood from several donors. Measured with immunoSEQ multiplex PCR; TCRdb has only the in-frame clones, and not every one. Altogether 99,000 or so clones are present, about 96% being singletons, with the ten largest covering about 0.21%. The sample comprised T cells isolated from PBMCs. Source of these receptors: a human donor in good health.

The chain links TRBV6-4 to TRBJ2-3; TRBD2 agrees at 9 bases. V was clipped by 4 bases and J by 0 bases; unmatched bases: 2. Germline V gene sequence: CDR1 MRHNA, CDR2 SNTAGT. There are 15 residues in the CDR3. DNA of the CDR3: TGTGCCAGCAGTGCTAGCGGGACTAGCACAGATACGCAGTATTTT. Its protein product is CASSASGTSTDTQYF.

This chain connects TRBV6-5 to TRBJ2-7; D is possibly TRBD1 (6 bases). Trimming took off 6 bases at V and 6 bases at J, with 18 bases between the two ends. CDR3 length: 14 amino acids. CDR1 MNHEY and CDR2 SVGAGI come from the germline V gene. The CDR3 region is CASRPAGAQGEQYF. For the CDR3, the DNA is TGTGCCAGCAGACCGGCAGGGGCGCAAGGCGAGCAGTACTTC.

CDR3 nucleotides: TGTGCCAGTAGTATAGCGGAGAGCTCCTACAATGAGCAGTTCTTC. This encodes CASSIAESSYNEQFF. This chain links TRBV19 with TRBJ2-1; D unclear. The CDR3 is made up of 15 amino acids. Trimming removed 1 base from V and 0 bases from J, with 7 bases in between. Germline values: CDR1 LNHDA, CDR2 SQIVND (reference sequence).

The chain is built from TRBV6-6 and TRBJ2-1; possibly TRBD2 for D (5 bases). CDR3 length: 14 amino acids. The germline CDR1 and CDR2 sequences are MNHNY and SVGAGI (reference sequence). The V gene lost 2 bases and the J gene lost 9 bases, with 14 bases spanning the gap. The CDR3, as DNA: TGTGCCAGCAGTTACCGAGGGAAGGATGGTGAGCAGTTCTTC. It codes for CASSYRGKDGEQFF.

J is TRBJ2-7 and V is TRBV20-1, with a tentative D call TRBD1 (5 bases). V was pared by 5 bases and J by 3 bases, with 8 bases between. Germline CDR1 is DFQATT and CDR2 is SNEGSKA (reference sequence). The CDR3 runs to 11 residues. CDR3 protein: CSAHRGYEQYF. CDR3 bases: TGCAGTGCTCATAGGGGCTACGAGCAGTACTTC.

This clone appeared a single time. This chain connects TRBV6-5 to TRBJ1-1, with 7 bases identical to TRBD1. The CDR3 has 14 amino acids. After removal of 6 bases from V and 1 base from J, the junction contained 5 bases not matched to a gene. From germline, CDR1 is MNHEY and CDR2 SVGAGI. The DNA for the CDR3 is TGTGCCAGCAGCTACAGGGGCCAGAACACTGAAGCTTTCTTT. Protein: CASSYRGQNTEAFF.

The genes are TRBV30 and TRBJ2-4, with D hard to call. This CDR3 contains 11 residues. V was shortened by 3 bases and J by 5 bases, with 5 bases between the two germline ends. Germline values: CDR1 GTSNPN, CDR2 SVGIG (reference sequence). The CDR3 nucleotides are TGTGCCTGGAGCGGAGAAAACATTCAGTACTTC. Translation gives CAWSGENIQYF.

The rearrangement links TRBV7-6 to TRBJ2-1; 8 nucleotides match TRBD2. The CDR3 covers 22 residues. Losses at the gene ends were 5 bases for V and 8 bases for J; bases not matched to a gene: 32. CDR1 SGHVS and CDR2 FNYEAQ come from the germline V gene. The CDR3 reads CASSAFDFAHFSKSGGGDEQFF. For the CDR3, the DNA is TGTGCCAGCAGCGCCTTTGACTTTGCCCACTTTTCGAAAAGCGGGGGAGGGGATGAGCAGTTCTTC. Full variable domain (rest looked up from reference TRBV7-6 and TRBJ2-1): GAGVSQSPRYKVTKRGQDVALRCDPISGHVSLYWYRQALGQGPEFLTYFNYEAQQDKSGLPNDRFSAERPEGSISTLTIQRTEQRDSAMYRCASSAFDFAHFSKSGGGDEQFFGPGTRLTVL.

The rearrangement joins TRBV30 to TRBJ1-5; a weak D match, TRBD1 (5 bases). V lost 5 bases, J lost 4 bases, and 12 bases lay in between. This CDR3 is built from 13 residues. Germline lookup yields CDR1 GTSNPN and CDR2 SVGIG (reference sequence). CDR3 loop: CAWGHGGNQPQHF. The CDR3, as DNA: TGTGCCTGGGGGCACGGGGGTAATCAGCCCCAGCATTTT.

This chain joins TRBV30 and TRBJ2-3, with 7 bases matching TRBD1. Germline trimming cut 3 bases from V and 5 bases from J; bases unmatched to any gene: 5. CDR3 size: 13 residues. The germline V gene has CDR1 GTSNPN and CDR2 SVGIG (reference sequence). This chain's CDR3 is CAWRSRGQDTQYF. CDR3 DNA sequence: TGTGCCTGGAGGTCTAGGGGGCAAGATACGCAGTATTTT.

This clone was found once. This chain connects TRBV5-4 to TRBJ2-6, with 11 bases matching TRBD2. With 4 bases clipped from V and 0 bases from J, the junction kept 9 bases outside the gene matches. This CDR3 contains 19 residues. Germline V lookup: CDR1 SGHNT, CDR2 YYREEE (reference sequence). DNA for the CDR3: TGTGCCAGCAGCCTTACTAGCGGGAGTTTCCTCTCTGGGGCCAACGTCCTGACTTTC. As protein: CASSLTSGSFLSGANVLTF.

The rearrangement joins TRBV19 to TRBJ2-4; unclear D gene. V lost 3 bases, J lost 3 bases, and 15 bases lay in between. CDR3 length: 16 amino acids. The V gene's germline CDR1 is LNHDA and CDR2 SQIVND (reference sequence). This CDR3 is CASSIEAPLGKNIQYF. The CDR3 bases are TGTGCCAGTAGTATTGAGGCTCCCCTAGGCAAAAACATTCAGTACTTC.

The chain uses TRBV28 and TRBJ1-2, with 12 bases fitting TRBD1. V was pared by 7 bases and J by 1 base, with 13 bases of the junction left unmatched. Germline V gene data show CDR1 as MDHEN and CDR2 as SYDVKM. This CDR3 is 18 amino acids long. In nucleotides, the CDR3 is TGTGCCAGCACCCCCGGGGGACAGGGGGCGTCGAGTAACTATGGCTACACCTTC. Translation: CASTPGGQGASSNYGYTF.